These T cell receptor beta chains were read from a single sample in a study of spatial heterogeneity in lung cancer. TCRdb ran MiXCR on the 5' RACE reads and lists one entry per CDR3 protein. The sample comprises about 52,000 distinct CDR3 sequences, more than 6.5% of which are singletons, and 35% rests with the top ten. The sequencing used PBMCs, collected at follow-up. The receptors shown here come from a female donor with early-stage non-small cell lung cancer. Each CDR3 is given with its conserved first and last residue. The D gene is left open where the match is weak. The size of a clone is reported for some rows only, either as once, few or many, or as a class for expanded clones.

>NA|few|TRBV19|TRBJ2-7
CATGRNEQYF
TGTGCCACCGGCCGGAACGAGCAGTACTTC
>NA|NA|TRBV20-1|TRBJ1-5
CSARREFSNQPQHF
TGCAGTGCTAGAAGGGAGTTTAGCAATCAGCCCCAGCATTTT
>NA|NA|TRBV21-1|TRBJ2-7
CASSIGQSSYEQYF
TGTGCCAGCAGCATAGGACAGTCTTCCTACGAGCAGTACTTC
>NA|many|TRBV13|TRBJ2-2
CASSLLPGELFF
TGTGCCAGCAGCTTACTCCCCGGGGAGCTGTTTTTT
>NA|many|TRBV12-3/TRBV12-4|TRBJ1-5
CASSLLANSNQPQHF
TGTGCCAGCAGTTTGCTCGCAAATAGCAATCAGCCCCAGCATTTT
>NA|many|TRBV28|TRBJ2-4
CASGEIAKNIQYF
TGTGCCAGTGGCGAAATAGCCAAAAACATTCAGTACTTC
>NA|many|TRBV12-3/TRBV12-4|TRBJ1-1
CASSLGRRNTEAFF
TGTGCCAGCAGTTTAGGGCGGAGGAACACTGAAGCTTTCTTT
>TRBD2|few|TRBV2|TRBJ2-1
CASSETGGQKKFF
TGTGCCAGCAGTGAGACGGGGGGGCAAAAAAAGTTCTTC
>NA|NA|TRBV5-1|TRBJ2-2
CASTPGPQGTSSGELFF
TGCGCCAGCACCCCAGGGCCTCAGGGGACCTCTTCCGGGGAGCTGTTTTTT
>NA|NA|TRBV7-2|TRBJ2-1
CASSFNAVQFF
TGTGCCAGCAGCTTTAACGCGGTGCAGTTCTTC
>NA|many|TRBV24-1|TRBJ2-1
CATSDSLGGGPLGNEQFF
TGTGCCACCAGTGATTCTCTCGGCGGGGGCCCTCTAGGCAATGAGCAGTTCTTC
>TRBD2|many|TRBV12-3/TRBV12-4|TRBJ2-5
CASSELAVQETQYF
TGTGCCAGCAGTGAACTAGCGGTACAAGAGACCCAGTACTTC
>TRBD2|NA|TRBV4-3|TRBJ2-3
CASSQEGLPGGNTQYF
TGCGCCAGCAGCCAAGAGGGACTACCAGGCGGGAATACGCAGTATTTT
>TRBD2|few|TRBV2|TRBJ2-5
CASFSGPGGTQYF
TGTGCCAGCTTTAGCGGGCCCGGGGGGACCCAGTACTTC
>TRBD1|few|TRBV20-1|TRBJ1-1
CSARTTGGPNTEAFF
TGCAGTGCCCGGACGACAGGGGGCCCGAACACTGAAGCTTTCTTT
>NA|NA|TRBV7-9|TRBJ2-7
CASSLGQGLYEQYF
TGTGCCAGCAGCTTAGGCCAGGGTCTCTACGAGCAGTACTTC
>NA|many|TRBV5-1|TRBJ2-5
CASSLAQETQYF
TGCGCCAGCAGCTTGGCCCAAGAGACCCAGTACTTC
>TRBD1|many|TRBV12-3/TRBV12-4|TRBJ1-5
CASSPLTGLNQPQHF
TGTGCCAGCAGTCCCTTGACAGGGCTAAATCAGCCCCAGCATTTT
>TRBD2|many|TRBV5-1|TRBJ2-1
CASSQLAGEQFF
TGCGCCAGCAGCCAACTAGCGGGCGAGCAGTTCTTC
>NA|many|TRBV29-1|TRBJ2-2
CSVAVALTGELFF
TGCAGCGTTGCCGTCGCCCTCACCGGGGAGCTGTTTTTT
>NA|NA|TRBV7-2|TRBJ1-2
CASSSNYGYTF
TGTGCCAGCAGCTCCAACTATGGCTACACCTTC
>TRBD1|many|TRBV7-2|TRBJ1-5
CASSPDRVNQPQHF
TGTGCCAGCAGCCCAGACAGGGTTAATCAGCCCCAGCATTTT
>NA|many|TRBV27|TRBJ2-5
CASSRAPGETQYF
TGTGCCAGCAGCCGGGCCCCCGGAGAGACCCAGTACTTC
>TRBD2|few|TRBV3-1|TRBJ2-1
CASSQGGGSPSYNEQFF
TGTGCCAGCAGCCAAGGGGGGGGTTCTCCAAGCTACAATGAGCAGTTCTTC
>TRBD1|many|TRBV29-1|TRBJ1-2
CSVPGTGLSGYTF
TGCAGCGTACCCGGGACAGGGCTTTCTGGCTACACCTTC
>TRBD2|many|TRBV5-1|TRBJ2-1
CASSSSGGSSYNEQFF
TGCGCCAGCAGTTCTAGCGGGGGGAGCTCCTACAATGAGCAGTTCTTC
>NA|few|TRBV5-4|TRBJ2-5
CASTSIGTEGETQYF
TGTGCCAGCACCTCTATCGGGACTGAGGGAGAGACCCAGTACTTC
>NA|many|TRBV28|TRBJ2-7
CASSSSGRWGPF
TGTGCCAGCAGTTCCTCGGGACGCTGGGGGCCTTTC
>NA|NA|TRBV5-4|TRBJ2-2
CASSLGQDTGELFF
TGTGCCAGCAGCCTGGGACAAGACACCGGGGAGCTGTTTTTT
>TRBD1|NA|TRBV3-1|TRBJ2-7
CASSHRGTAYEQYF
TGTGCCAGCAGCCATAGGGGGACAGCCTACGAGCAGTACTTC
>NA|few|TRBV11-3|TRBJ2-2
CASSLGIGGGTGELFF
TGTGCCAGCAGCTTGGGTATCGGAGGGGGCACCGGGGAGCTGTTTTTT
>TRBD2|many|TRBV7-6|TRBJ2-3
CASSPSASGYTDTQYF
TGTGCCAGCAGCCCCTCCGCTAGCGGCTACACAGATACGCAGTATTTT
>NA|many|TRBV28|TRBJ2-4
CASSPTGPWNIQYF
TGTGCCAGCAGTCCAACGGGGCCCTGGAACATTCAGTACTTC